This TCR beta chain stems from a study of Graves' ophthalmopathy and Graves' hyperthyroidism. The CDR3 runs to 14 residues. CDR1 and CDR2 (germline): MNHEY, SVGAGI. V was shortened by 7 bases and J by 0 bases, with 10 bases between the two germline ends. This clonotype was counted ten times or more. Amplification targeted the TCR beta CDR3 regions, with RNA transcripts as the source material. HTBI primers were used in a first-round RT-PCR, which preceded a second-round multiplex PCR. TCRdb fed the multiplex PCR reads into MiXCR, producing one record per CDR3 protein. The table shows approximately 380,000 distinct CDR3 sequences, with roughly 20% occurring only once.

V gene TRBV6-5 combines with J gene TRBJ1-3; D perhaps matches TRBD1 (5 bases). The sample was peripheral blood. The source of this sequence is a woman in her late teens or twenties with stable Graves' hyperthyroidism. The DNA of the CDR3 is TGTGCCAGCAAGGACACAGCCTCTGGAAACACCATATATTTT. This sequence encodes CASKDTASGNTIYF.